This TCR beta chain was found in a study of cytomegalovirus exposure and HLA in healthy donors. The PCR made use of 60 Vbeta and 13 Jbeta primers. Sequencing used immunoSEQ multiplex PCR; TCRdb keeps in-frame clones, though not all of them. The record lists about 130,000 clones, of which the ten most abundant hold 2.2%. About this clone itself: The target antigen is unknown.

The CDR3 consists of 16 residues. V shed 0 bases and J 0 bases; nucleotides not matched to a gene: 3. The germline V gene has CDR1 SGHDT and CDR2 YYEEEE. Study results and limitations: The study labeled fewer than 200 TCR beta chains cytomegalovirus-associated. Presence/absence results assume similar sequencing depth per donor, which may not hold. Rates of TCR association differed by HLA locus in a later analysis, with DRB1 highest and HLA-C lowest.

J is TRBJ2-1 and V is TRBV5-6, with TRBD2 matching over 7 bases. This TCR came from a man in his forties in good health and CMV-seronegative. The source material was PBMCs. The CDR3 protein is CASSLEGGGSYNEQFF. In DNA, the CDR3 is TGTGCCAGCAGCTTGGAGGGCGGGGGCTCCTACAATGAGCAGTTCTTC.